These 4 T cell receptor beta chains came from one sample sequenced in a study of human CD8 memory T cell subsets. Production of TCR beta libraries used UMI-labeled 5' RACE as the method. TCRdb reprocessed the 5' RACE reads and keeps a single row for each CDR3 protein, giving no DNA. This repertoire includes about 10,000 distinct CDR3 sequences. The specimen was CD8+ stem-like memory T cells (TSCM and TCM) sorted from PBMCs. Sample subset: stem-like memory CD8 T cells (TSTEM), CCR7+ PD-1- TIGIT-. All receptors come from a human donor in good health.

This chain uses TRBV4-3 with TRBJ1-2; there is no DNA to check the TCRdb D call of TRBD1. The germline CDR1 and CDR2 sequences are LGHNA and YSLEER. The CDR3 length is 15 residues. The CDR3 sequence is CASSQGTGALYGYTF.

The CDR3 spells CASSQVEVAQPQHF. The rearrangement links TRBV4-2 to TRBJ1-5. The length of the CDR3 is 14 residues. Looked up from germline, CDR1 is LGHNA and CDR2 is YNFKEQ.

This chain connects TRBV29-1 to TRBJ1-6; there is no DNA to check the TCRdb D call of TRBD1. The V gene's germline CDR1 is SQVTM and CDR2 ANQGSEA. CDR3 size: 15 residues. The CDR3: CSARDRRTYNSPLHF. The full variable domain, rest sourced from reference TRBV29-1 and TRBJ1-6, is SAVISQKPSRDICQRGTSLTIQCQVDSQVTMMFWYRQQPGQSLTLIATANQGSEATYESGFVIDKFPISRPNLTFSTLTVSNMSPEDSSIYLCSARDRRTYNSPLHFGNGTRLTVT.

The chain has TRBV4-2 and TRBJ2-3; TCRdb's assignment of TRBD2 cannot be checked, as there is no DNA. Germline V CDR1 and CDR2: LGHNA, YNFKEQ. The CDR3 is 18 residues long. The CDR3 is CASSQDSGGGGYTDTQYF.